The 9 T cell receptor beta chains presented below share a single source sample, sequenced in a study of cytomegalovirus exposure and HLA in healthy donors. With 60 Vbeta and 13 Jbeta primers, the PCR was carried out. Produced via immunoSEQ multiplex PCR; TCRdb's table is partial and in-frame only. The sample lists 120,000 or so clones; around 80% were seen once. Material: PBMCs. These TCRs come from a man aged 25 to 40 in good health and CMV-seropositive.

The count of this clone is one. The rearrangement uses TRBV18 and TRBJ2-1, with TRBD1 matching over 10 bases. The length of the CDR3 is 17 residues. Trimming cost V 2 bases and J 5 bases; bases outside gene matches: 9. CDR1 KGHSH and CDR2 LQKENI come from the germline V gene. CDR3 bases: TGTGCCAGCTCACCAATTTCCGGGACAGGGGCGAACAATGAGCAGTTCTTC. Protein product: CASSPISGTGANNEQFF.

J is TRBJ2-3 and V is TRBV7-2; D gene ambiguous. Looked up from germline, CDR1 is SGHTA and CDR2 is FQGNSA. The CDR3 totals 13 residues. Trimming pared 4 bases from V and 2 bases from J, leaving 7 bases between. The chain's CDR3 is CASSYEATDTQYF. The CDR3 DNA sequence: TGTGCCAGCAGCTACGAAGCCACAGATACGCAGTATTTT.

The chain has TRBV18 and TRBJ2-7; 10 bases agree with TRBD1. In germline, CDR1 is KGHSH, CDR2 LQKENI. The CDR3 spans 15 residues. The J segment lost 2 bases and the V segment lost 6 bases, leaving 7 bases of the junction unmatched. CDR3 bases: TGTGCCAGCTCTCGACAGGGGGCGGGCACCTACGAGCAGTACTTC. This codes for CASSRQGAGTYEQYF.

V and J are TRBV18 and TRBJ2-7; 8 nucleotides agree with TRBD1. The germline gives CDR1 KGHSH, CDR2 LQKENI. This CDR3 has 15 amino acids. The ends lost 3 bases at V and 1 base at J; junction bases unmatched: 5. CDR3 coding DNA: TGTGCCAGCTCACCGGATCGACAGGGGTCCTACGAGCAGTACTTC. Residues: CASSPDRQGSYEQYF.

The chain has TRBV6-4 and TRBJ1-1; D perhaps matches TRBD1 (5 bases). The CDR3 covers 14 residues. V lost 6 bases, J lost 4 bases, and 15 bases lay in between. Germline CDR1 is MRHNA and CDR2 is SNTAGT. Written as DNA, the CDR3 is TGTGCCAGCAGCGTCGGGGGGGTGGGCACTGAAGCTTTCTTT. Translating gives CASSVGGVGTEAFF.

The genes are TRBV5-4 and TRBJ2-5; D ambiguous. Germline V gene data show CDR1 as SGHNT and CDR2 as YYREEE (reference sequence). V dropped 1 base and J dropped 5 bases, with 6 bases sitting between them. This CDR3 has 12 amino acids. DNA of the CDR3: TGTGCCAGCAGCTTGCCCTCGGAGACCCAGTACTTC. Translated, it gives CASSLPSETQYF. Looking up the rest from reference TRBV5-4 and TRBJ2-5 gives the full variable domain: ETGVTQSPTHLIKTRGQQVTLRCSSQSGHNTVSWYQQALGQGPQFIFQYYREEENGRGNFPPRFSGLQFPNYSSELNVNALELDDSALYLCASSLPSETQYFGPGTRLLVL.

The chain uses TRBV6-5 and TRBJ2-3; the match to TRBD2 covers 7 bases. J was trimmed by 6 bases and V by 5 bases; bases with no gene match: 11. Germline CDR1 and CDR2: MNHEY and SVGAGI. This CDR3 region has 15 residues. The CDR3, as DNA: TGTGCCAGCAGTCTTACAGGACTAGGACCGGATACGCAGTATTTT. This sequence encodes CASSLTGLGPDTQYF.

This chain uses TRBV11-2 with TRBJ2-1; D remains ambiguous. Germline CDR1 reads SGHAT; CDR2 reads FQNNGV. This CDR3 is built from 13 residues. V lost 2 bases to trimming and J lost 7 bases, with 9 bases between them. Here the CDR3 reads CASSLISSNEQFF. DNA for the CDR3: TGTGCCAGCAGCTTAATTAGCTCAAATGAGCAGTTCTTC. Full variable domain (remainder filled in from reference TRBV11-2 and TRBJ2-1): EAGVAQSPRYKIIEKRQSVAFWCNPISGHATLYWYQQILGQGPKLLIQFQNNGVVDDSQLPKDRFSAERLKGVDSTLKIQPAKLEDSAVYLCASSLISSNEQFFGPGTRLTVL.

J is TRBJ2-7 and V is TRBV28; D not certain. The V gene lost 8 bases and the J gene lost 2 bases, with 13 bases spanning the gap. The CDR3 is 13 amino acids. Germline CDR1 and CDR2: MDHEN and SYDVKM. The DNA of the CDR3 is TGTGCCAGCCTGAGAGTAGCCCCCTACGAGCAGTACTTC. Amino acids: CASLRVAPYEQYF.